This TCR beta chain was identified during a study of post-analysis software for immune sequencing data. Comments on this clonotype: Its cognate antigen is unknown.

General study results and limits: In patients, about 5 TRBV segments were more frequent than in controls, with TRBV5-6, TRBV5-1 and TRBV20-1 among them.

The germline V gene encodes CDR1 ENHRY and CDR2 SYGVKD. V lost 2 bases to trimming and J lost 1 base, with 10 bases between them. This CDR3 has 15 amino acids. Each TCR beta cDNA library carried unique molecular identifiers. Each CDR3 protein gets one entry after TCRdb re-called the PCR reads with MiXCR. The sample yields roughly 540,000 distinct CDR3 sequences, around 36% seen once. The TCR comes from a girl aged 2-17 years with multiple sclerosis. The chain uses TRBV10-3 and TRBJ2-3; no clear D gene. Input material: blood. The CDR3 DNA is TGTGCCATCAGTGAGGCTCCCTATGGCACAGATACGCAGTATTTT. This codes for CAISEAPYGTDTQYF.